One sample yielded the 14 T cell receptor beta chains listed below, sequenced in a study of T cell responses to AZD1222 COVID-19 vaccine (dated by TCRdb to the early 2020s). The method behind the library was the immunoSEQ multiplex PCR assay. Held by TCRdb, this immuneACCESS table contains in-frame sequences only and omits some clones. Under half of the omission traces to an unresolved V gene where checked; the cause of the rest is unknown. This sample comprises 100,000 or so clones, about nine tenths of them detected only once. The top ten hold 1% to 1.5% of the sample. The time point label here, explained by the study, means: baseline before first vaccination. The sample consisted of peripheral blood, taken on day 0 of AZD1222 vaccination. These receptors came from an adult in good health.

The V and J genes are TRBV6-5 and TRBJ2-7, with TRBD1 matching over 10 bases. The V segment lost 5 bases and the J segment 4 bases; nucleotides outside the gene matches: 5. CDR1 is MNHEY, CDR2 SVGAGI, per germline. The CDR3 runs 14 residues. The CDR3 DNA reads TGTGCCAGCAGTCAGACAGGGGGCAAGTACGAGCAGTACTTC. Residues: CASSQTGGKYEQYF.

The chain uses TRBV19 and TRBJ1-4; 7 bases line up with TRBD1. This CDR3 is built from 15 residues. The V and J ends lost 4 bases and 5 bases, in that order; junction bases with no gene match: 7. Germline V gene data show CDR1 as LNHDA and CDR2 as SQIVND (reference sequence). The CDR3 DNA reads TGTGCCAGTAGTAACCCGACAGGGCCGAATGAAAAACTGTTTTTT. Amino acid sequence: CASSNPTGPNEKLFF.

This rearrangement joins TRBV30 to TRBJ1-1; 7 positions match TRBD1. The CDR3 covers 14 residues. Germline V gene sequence: CDR1 GTSNPN, CDR2 SVGIG (reference sequence). V gave up 2 bases and J gave up 3 bases; unmatched junction bases: 6. The CDR3 here is CAWSKDRIDTEAFF. CDR3 coding DNA: TGTGCCTGGAGTAAGGACAGGATCGACACTGAAGCTTTCTTT.

CDR3 in amino acids: CASRFTGGVAFF. CDR3 bases: TGTGCCAGCAGATTCACAGGGGGGGTAGCTTTCTTT. The genes are TRBV28 and TRBJ1-1, with 8 bases that match TRBD1. Per germline, CDR1 MDHEN and CDR2 SYDVKM. This CDR3 is built from 12 residues. With 6 bases clipped from V and 10 bases from J, the junction kept 7 bases outside the gene matches.

In its sample, this clone was seen a few times. This sequence joins TRBV12-3 or TRBV12-4 and TRBJ2-5, with D possibly being TRBD2 (5 bases). The V and J ends lost 4 bases and 9 bases respectively, with 9 bases between them. This CDR3 is built from 11 residues. CDR3 DNA sequence: TGTGCCAGCAGTTCGTCCGGGGCCCAGTACTTC. It codes for CASSSSGAQYF.

The chain uses TRBV29-1 and TRBJ2-5; TRBD2 is a possible D gene (6 bases). The V and J ends lost 4 bases and 4 bases respectively, with 10 bases between them. CDR1 SQVTM and CDR2 ANQGSEA come from the germline V gene. The CDR3 length is 12 residues. The CDR3 DNA follows: TGCAGCGTTGTCCGGAGGGGAGAGACCCAGTACTTC. Residues: CSVVRRGETQYF. The full variable domain, with the rest looked up from reference TRBV29-1 and TRBJ2-5, is SAVISQKPSRDICQRGTSLTIQCQVDSQVTMMFWYRQQPGQSLTLIATANQGSEATYESGFVIDKFPISRPNLTFSTLTVSNMSPEDSSIYLCSVVRRGETQYFGPGTRLLVL.

V and J are TRBV18 and TRBJ1-2, with D unresolved. This CDR3 is built from 15 residues. The V and J ends lost 2 bases and 0 bases respectively, with 10 bases between them. Looked up from germline, CDR1 is KGHSH and CDR2 is LQKENI. CDR3 sequence reads: CASSPTQTTNYGYTF. The CDR3 DNA reads TGTGCCAGCTCACCAACCCAGACCACTAACTATGGCTACACCTTC. The full variable domain, its missing parts supplied by reference TRBV18 and TRBJ1-2, is NAGVMQNPRHLVRRRGQEARLRCSPMKGHSHVYWYRQLPEEGLKFMVYLQKENIIDESGMPKERFSAEFPKEGPSILRIQQVVRGDSAAYFCASSPTQTTNYGYTFGSGTRLTVV.

The gene calls are TRBV7-2 and TRBJ1-1, with unresolved D. The V gene's germline CDR1 is SGHTA and CDR2 FQGNSA. V dropped 5 bases and J dropped 2 bases, with 18 bases sitting between them. CDR3 size: 16 residues. This chain's CDR3 is CASSPHHSRGNTEAFF. The CDR3 bases are TGTGCCAGCAGCCCTCACCATTCGCGGGGTAACACTGAAGCTTTCTTT.

The CDR3 DNA reads TGTGCCAGCAGTTACTCGCTTCTAGCGGGGGGGCCTACGCAGTATTTT. Translating gives CASSYSLLAGGPTQYF. V is TRBV6-6 and J is TRBJ2-3, with 12 nucleotides matching TRBD2. The CDR3 has 16 residues. The V gene end was trimmed by 0 bases and the J gene end by 8 bases; junction bases not matched to a gene: 6. CDR1 is MNHNY, CDR2 SVGAGI, per germline (reference sequence).

CDR3 region: CSAYRETQHF. The CDR3 nucleotides read TGCAGTGCGTACAGGGAAACGCAGCATTTT. The chain couples TRBV20-1 to TRBJ1-5; D might be TRBD1 (6 bases). Germline V gene data show CDR1 as DFQATT and CDR2 as SNEGSKA (reference sequence). CDR3 size: 10 residues. Trimming took 6 bases from V and 13 from J, leaving 13 bases between them.

This clone was observed once. The gene calls are TRBV20-1 and TRBJ1-1; D gene ambiguous. The CDR3 sequence is 17 residues long. Germline loops: CDR1 DFQATT, CDR2 SNEGSKA (reference sequence). V was pared by 3 bases and J by 1 base, with 21 bases between. Here the CDR3 reads CSASFLRKKTRNTEAFF. CDR3 sequence (DNA): TGCAGTGCTAGTTTTCTCCGTAAGAAAACGAGGAACACTGAAGCTTTCTTT.

The rearrangement uses TRBV19 and TRBJ1-1; D ambiguous. V dropped 6 bases and J dropped 0 bases, with 14 bases sitting between them. Germline V CDR1 and CDR2: LNHDA, SQIVND (reference sequence). CDR3 length equals 15 residues. CDR3 loop: CASRTDHYLNTEAFF. The CDR3 DNA reads as TGTGCCAGTAGGACGGACCACTATTTGAACACTGAAGCTTTCTTT.

The V gene is TRBV11-2, the J gene TRBJ2-5; D is possibly TRBD2 (7 bases). This CDR3 contains 14 residues. Looked up from germline, CDR1 is SGHAT and CDR2 is FQNNGV. V dropped 6 bases and J dropped 4 bases, with 15 bases sitting between them. CDR3 residues: CASRGGGSPETQYF. In nucleotides, the CDR3 is TGTGCCAGCAGAGGGGGGGGTTCCCCAGAGACCCAGTACTTC.

The sample holds one count of this clone. This rearrangement joins TRBV19 to TRBJ2-7; the D call may be TRBD1 or TRBD2 (5 bases each). V lost 1 base and J 1 base, leaving 8 bases between the germline ends. The CDR3 is made up of 14 amino acids. Germline V CDR1 and CDR2: LNHDA, SQIVND (reference sequence). The CDR3 here is CASSIGGVSYEQYF. The CDR3 coding sequence is TGTGCCAGTAGTATAGGAGGGGTATCCTACGAGCAGTACTTC.